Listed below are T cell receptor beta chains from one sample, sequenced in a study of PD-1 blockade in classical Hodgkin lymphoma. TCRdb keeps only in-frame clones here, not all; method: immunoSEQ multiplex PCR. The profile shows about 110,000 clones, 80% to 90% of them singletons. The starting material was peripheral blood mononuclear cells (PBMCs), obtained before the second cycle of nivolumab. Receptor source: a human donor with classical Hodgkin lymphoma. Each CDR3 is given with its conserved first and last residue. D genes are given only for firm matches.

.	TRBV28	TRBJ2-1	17	CASSRRQSRITYNEQFF
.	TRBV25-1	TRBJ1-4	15	CASSEGQIPNEKLFF
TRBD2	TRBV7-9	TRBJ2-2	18	CASMQRGLAGDVGGELFF
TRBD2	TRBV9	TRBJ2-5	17	CASSVGGTSGALETQYF
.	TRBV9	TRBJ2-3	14	CASSVGVGTDTQYF
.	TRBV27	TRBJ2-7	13	CASSLGPHYEQYF
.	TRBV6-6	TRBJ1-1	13	CASSFDGNTEAFF
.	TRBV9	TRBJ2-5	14	CASSVATKGETQYF
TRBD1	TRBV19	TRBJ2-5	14	CASKETGKGETQYF
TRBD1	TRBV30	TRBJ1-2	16	CAWSVTHRGANYGYTF